This T cell receptor (beta chain) originates from a study of Graves' ophthalmopathy and Graves' hyperthyroidism. Study observations and caveats: The study's model predicted ophthalmopathy progression at about 68% sensitivity and 72% to 75% specificity.

There are many counts of this clonotype. Its antigen remains unidentified. Germline assignment: CDR1 SGHAT and CDR2 FQNNGV. The V end was cut by 4 bases, the J end by 3 bases, with 9 bases between. CDR3 length: 13 amino acids. As the template, RNA transcripts were used to amplify TCR beta CDR3 regions. Second-round multiplex PCR followed a first-round RT-PCR using HTBI primers. TCRdb re-called the multiplex PCR reads with MiXCR, one entry per CDR3 protein. This table holds 300,000 to 450,000 distinct CDR3 sequences, about a sixth found once. Source material: peripheral blood. The chain has TRBV11-2 and TRBJ2-5; D might be TRBD1 (6 bases). This clonotype was obtained from an adult woman with stable Graves' hyperthyroidism. CDR3 loop: CASSSRGEETQYF. CDR3 DNA: TGTGCCAGCAGCTCCAGGGGCGAAGAGACCCAGTACTTC.